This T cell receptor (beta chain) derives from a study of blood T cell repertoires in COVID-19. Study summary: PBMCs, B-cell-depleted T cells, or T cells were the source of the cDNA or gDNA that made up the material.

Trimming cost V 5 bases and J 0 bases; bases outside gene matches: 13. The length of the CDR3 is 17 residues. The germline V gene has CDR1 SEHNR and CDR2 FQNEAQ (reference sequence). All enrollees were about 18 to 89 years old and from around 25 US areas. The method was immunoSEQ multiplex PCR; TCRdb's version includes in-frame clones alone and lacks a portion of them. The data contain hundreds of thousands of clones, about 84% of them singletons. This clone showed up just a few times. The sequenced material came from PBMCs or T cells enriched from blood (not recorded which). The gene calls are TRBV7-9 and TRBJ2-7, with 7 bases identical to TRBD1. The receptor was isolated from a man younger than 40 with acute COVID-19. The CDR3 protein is CASSPTPTGLTSYEQYF. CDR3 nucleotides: TGTGCCAGCAGCCCAACCCCGACAGGGTTGACCTCCTACGAGCAGTACTTC. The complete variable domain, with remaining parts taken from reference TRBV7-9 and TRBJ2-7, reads DTGVSQNPRHKITKRGQNVTFRCDPISEHNRLYWYRQTLGQGPEFLTYFQNEAQLEKSRLLSDRFSAERPKGSFSTLEIQRTEQGDSAMYLCASSPTPTGLTSYEQYFGPGTRLTVT.